The 12 T cell receptor beta chains below were found in one sample sequenced in a study of T cell changes during pregnancy in multiple sclerosis. Measured with immunoSEQ multiplex PCR; TCRdb has only the in-frame clones, and not every one. In the table there are more than 30,000 clones, around 94% of which are singletons. The specimen sequenced was PBMCs (not recorded whether the cells were cultured). These receptor sequences come from a female donor with multiple sclerosis, enrolled in a pregnancy study.

In this sample, this clone turned up a few times. The V call is TRBV11-3, the J call TRBJ1-5; a weak D match, TRBD1 (5 bases). Germline CDR1 reads SGHNT; CDR2 reads YENEEA. Deletions cut 5 bases from V and 6 bases from J, with 26 bases between. This CDR3 region has 18 residues. CDR3 DNA: TGTGCCAGCAGCCGACCGTACTGGCACAGGATAGTTTCTCAGCCCCAGCATTTT. It codes for CASSRPYWHRIVSQPQHF.

This clone was detected once. This chain links TRBV12-2 with TRBJ2-7. TRBV12-2 is recorded as a pseudogene. The CDR3 is made up of 11 amino acids. The CDR3 DNA is TGTGCAAGTCGCTGGACCAGAGAGCAGTACTTC. This encodes CASRWTREQYF.

V gene TRBV7-3 combines with J gene TRBJ2-5, with D perhaps matching TRBD2 (6 bases). CDR1 and CDR2 (germline): SGHTA, FQGTGA. V was shortened by 5 bases and J by 4 bases, with 8 bases between the two germline ends. There are 12 residues in the CDR3. CDR3 residues: CASSKGGETQYF. Here the CDR3 DNA reads TGTGCCAGCAGCAAGGGAGGAGAGACCCAGTACTTC.

The rearrangement joins TRBV29-1 to TRBJ2-3; 8 bases agree with TRBD2. After removal of 7 bases from V and 0 bases from J, the junction contained 6 bases not matched to a gene. The CDR3 consists of 14 residues. Germline loops: CDR1 SQVTM, CDR2 ANQGSEA. The CDR3 DNA reads as TGCAGCGCCCAGCGGGAGCGTAGCACAGATACGCAGTATTTT. It specifies CSAQRERSTDTQYF.

The V call is TRBV2, the J call TRBJ2-7; a weak D match, TRBD2 (5 bases). The V end was cut by 2 bases, the J end by 3 bases, with 14 bases between. Germline V gene lookup returns CDR1 SNHLY and CDR2 FYNNEI. This CDR3 has 15 amino acids. The CDR3, as DNA: TGTGCCAGCAGTGAATTACAGCGGAGACTCTACGAGCAGTACTTC. It encodes CASSELQRRLYEQYF.

The chain is built from TRBV7-3 and TRBJ2-3; no firm D call. The CDR3 totals 14 residues. V lost 0 bases and J 4 bases, leaving 8 bases between the germline ends. CDR1 is SGHTA and CDR2 is FQGTGA in the germline V gene. The CDR3 is CASSLTGNPDTQYF. CDR3 nucleotide sequence: TGTGCCAGCAGCTTAACGGGGAACCCAGATACGCAGTATTTT. The full variable domain, its missing parts supplied by reference TRBV7-3 and TRBJ2-3, is GAGVSQTPSNKVTEKGKYVELRCDPISGHTALYWYRQSLGQGPEFLIYFQGTGAADDSGLPNDRFFAVRPEGSVSTLKIQRTERGDSAVYLCASSLTGNPDTQYFGPGTRLTVL.

CDR3 sequence: CSVRERESVTDTQYF. CDR3 in DNA: TGCAGCGTCCGAGAGCGGGAGAGCGTGACAGATACGCAGTATTTT. The gene calls are TRBV29-1 and TRBJ2-3; 8 bases match TRBD2. The CDR3 is 15 amino acids. V was pared by 6 bases and J by 3 bases, with 11 bases of the junction left unmatched. Per germline, CDR1 SQVTM and CDR2 ANQGSEA.

This chain uses TRBV6-1 with TRBJ2-1, with TRBD2 as a possible D gene (5 bases). The germline V and J ends were trimmed by 6 bases and 14 bases, with 20 bases remaining between them. Per the germline V gene, CDR1 is MNHNS and CDR2 is SASEGT. CDR3 length equals 13 residues. Here the CDR3 DNA reads TGTGCCAGCAGAGGACCCTACGGGGTTGGAGAGTTCTTC. Translating gives CASRGPYGVGEFF.

The gene calls are TRBV27 and TRBJ1-2, with D maybe TRBD1 (6 bases). The V gene lost 3 bases and the J gene lost 4 bases, with 18 bases spanning the gap. Germline values: CDR1 MNHEY, CDR2 SMNVEV (reference sequence). The CDR3 extends over 16 amino acids. CDR3 region: CASSFSGAISSYGYTF. The CDR3 DNA follows: TGTGCCAGCAGTTTTTCAGGGGCGATCTCTAGCTATGGCTACACCTTC.

The chain joins TRBV5-1 to TRBJ1-1, with D perhaps matching TRBD1 (5 bases). Looked up from germline, CDR1 is SGHRS and CDR2 is YFSETQ. Deletions cut 6 bases from V and 10 bases from J, with 13 bases between. The CDR3 covers 11 residues. The CDR3 DNA reads TGCGCCAGCACCTTAGGCGGGGCAGCTTTCTTT. Its protein is CASTLGGAAFF.

This chain uses TRBV30 with TRBJ2-2, with D tentatively TRBD1 (5 bases). Germline-derived CDR1 and CDR2 are GTSNPN and SVGIG (reference sequence). V lost 0 bases and J lost 3, with 11 bases in between. This CDR3 contains 15 residues. The CDR3 DNA is TGTGCCTGGAGTGTACGCAGGGTAGACACCGGGGAGCTGTTTTTT. Its protein is CAWSVRRVDTGELFF. The variable domain in full, with the rest retrieved from reference TRBV30 and TRBJ2-2, is SQTIHQWPATLVQPVGSPLSLECTVEGTSNPNLYWYRQAAGRGLQLLFYSVGIGQISSEVPQNLSASRPQDRQFILSSKKLLLSDSGFYLCAWSVRRVDTGELFFGEGSRLTVL.

This sequence joins TRBV15 and TRBJ2-6; 7 bases are a match to TRBD1. Germline CDR1 LNHNV, CDR2 YYDKDF (reference sequence). J lost 8 bases, V lost 4 bases, and 11 bases had no gene match. CDR3 length: 16 residues. The CDR3 nucleotides are TGTGCCACCAGCAAAGAGACAGGGCCACAGACCAACGTCCTGACTTTC. This translates into CATSKETGPQTNVLTF.